This T cell receptor beta chain was observed in a study of regulatory T cells in long-lasting Graves disease. Overall study findings and caveats: There were preferences for TRBV28, TRBJ1-2 and TRBJ2-5 in persistent disease. Sampling was limited to peripheral blood rather than thyroid tissue. Persistent patients shared 2,741 public clonotypes among themselves. Newly diagnosed patients shared fewer, at roughly 900.

Both iRepertoire HTBI primers and Arm-PCR of CDR3 regions were used to build the TCR beta libraries. TCRdb re-derived calls from the multiplex PCR reads in MiXCR, one entry per CDR3 protein. The data show a few hundred thousand distinct CDR3 sequences, with 20% to 25% seen just once and roughly a quarter held by the top ten. Stated time point: persistent/refractory GD, antithyroid drugs over 5 years with positive TRAb. Following extraction of RNA from PBMCs, that RNA was used to make the TCR library. Around 9 milliliters of peripheral blood went into EDTA tubes. This clonotype was observed at least ten times. What it recognizes is unknown. The germline V and J ends were trimmed by 5 bases and 2 bases, with 13 bases remaining between them. This CDR3 spans 14 amino acids. In germline, CDR1 is DFQATT, CDR2 SNEGSKA (reference sequence).

This clonotype originated in a woman between 35 and 50 years old with Graves disease. This rearrangement joins TRBV20-1 to TRBJ1-3, with D maybe TRBD1 (6 bases). The specimen was peripheral blood mononuclear cells (PBMCs), collected when the disease was refractory, from a patient treated with antithyroid drugs. CDR3 loop: CSAYGQTTGNTIYF. The CDR3 DNA is TGCAGTGCTTATGGACAGACAACTGGAAACACCATATATTTT.